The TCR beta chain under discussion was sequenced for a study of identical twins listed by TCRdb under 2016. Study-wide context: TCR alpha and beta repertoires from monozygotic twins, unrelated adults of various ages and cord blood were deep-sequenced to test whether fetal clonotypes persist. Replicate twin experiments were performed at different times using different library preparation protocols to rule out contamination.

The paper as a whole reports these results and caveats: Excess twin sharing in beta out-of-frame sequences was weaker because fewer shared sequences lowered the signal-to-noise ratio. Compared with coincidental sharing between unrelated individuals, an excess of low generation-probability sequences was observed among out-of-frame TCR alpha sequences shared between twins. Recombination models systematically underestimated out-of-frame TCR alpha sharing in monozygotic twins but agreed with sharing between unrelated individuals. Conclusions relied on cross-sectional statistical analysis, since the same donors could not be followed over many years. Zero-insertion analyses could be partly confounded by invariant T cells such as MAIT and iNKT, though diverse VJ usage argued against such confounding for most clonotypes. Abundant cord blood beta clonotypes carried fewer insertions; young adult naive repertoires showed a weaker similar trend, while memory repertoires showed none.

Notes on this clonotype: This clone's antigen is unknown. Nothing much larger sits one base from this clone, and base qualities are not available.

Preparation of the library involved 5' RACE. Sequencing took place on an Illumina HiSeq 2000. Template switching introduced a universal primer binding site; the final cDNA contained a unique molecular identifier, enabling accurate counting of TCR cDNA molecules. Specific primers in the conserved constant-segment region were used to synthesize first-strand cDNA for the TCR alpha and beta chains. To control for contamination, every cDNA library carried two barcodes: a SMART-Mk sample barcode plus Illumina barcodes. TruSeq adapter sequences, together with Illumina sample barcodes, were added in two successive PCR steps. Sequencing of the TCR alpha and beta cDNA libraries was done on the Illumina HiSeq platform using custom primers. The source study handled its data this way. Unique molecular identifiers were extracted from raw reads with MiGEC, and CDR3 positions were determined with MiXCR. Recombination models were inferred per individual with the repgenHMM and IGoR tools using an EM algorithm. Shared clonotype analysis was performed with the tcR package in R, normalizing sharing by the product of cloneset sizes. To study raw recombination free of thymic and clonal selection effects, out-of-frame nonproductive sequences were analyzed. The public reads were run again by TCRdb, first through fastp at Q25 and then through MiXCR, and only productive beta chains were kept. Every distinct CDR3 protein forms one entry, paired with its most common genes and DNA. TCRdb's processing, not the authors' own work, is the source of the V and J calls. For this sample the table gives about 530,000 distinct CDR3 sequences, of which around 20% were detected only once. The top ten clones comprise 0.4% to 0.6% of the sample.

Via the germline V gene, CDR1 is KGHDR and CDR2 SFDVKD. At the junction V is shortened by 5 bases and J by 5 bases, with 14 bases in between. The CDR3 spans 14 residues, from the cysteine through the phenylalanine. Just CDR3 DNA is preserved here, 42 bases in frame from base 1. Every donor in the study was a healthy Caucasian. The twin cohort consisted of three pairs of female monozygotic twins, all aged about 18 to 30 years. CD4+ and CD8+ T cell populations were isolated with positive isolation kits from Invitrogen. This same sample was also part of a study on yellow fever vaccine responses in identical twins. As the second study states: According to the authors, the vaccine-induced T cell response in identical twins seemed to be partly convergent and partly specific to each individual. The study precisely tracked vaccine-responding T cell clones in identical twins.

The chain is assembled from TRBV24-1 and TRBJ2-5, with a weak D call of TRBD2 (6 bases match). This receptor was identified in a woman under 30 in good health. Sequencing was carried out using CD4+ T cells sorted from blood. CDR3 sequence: CATSVGGVGETQYF. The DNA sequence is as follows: TGTGCCACCAGTGTTGGCGGGGTAGGGGAGACCCAGTACTTC.